The clone carrying this TCR beta chain has a count of ten or more. The sample originates from a study of T cells in Graves' hyperthyroidism and ophthalmopathy. The overall study: Initial diagnosis, before any treatment, was when peripheral blood was collected.

TCR beta CDR3 regions were amplified from RNA. A first-round RT-PCR of the TCR CDR3 used the HTBI primer set. TCRdb called the multiplex PCR reads again in MiXCR, with one record for every CDR3 protein. This sample has 190,000 or so distinct CDR3 sequences; around 17% occur once, and the top ten carry roughly 44%. The hyperthyroidism was newly diagnosed and had lasted under 2 months; the patients were aged 18 to 65. The PBMCs were taken from more than 8 ml of fresh peripheral blood. The germline CDR1 and CDR2 sequences are LNHDA and SQIVND (reference sequence). V trimming: 7 bases; J trimming: 5 bases; junction bases outside the gene matches: 3. The CDR3 contains 13 residues.

The sample comprised blood. The chain carries TRBV19 and TRBJ1-2; the match to TRBD1 covers 11 bases. The origin of this receptor is a man between 35 and 55 years old with Graves' hyperthyroidism. The CDR3 region has the DNA TGTGCCAGTATTGGGACAGGGGGATATGGCTACACCTTC. The encoded protein is CASIGTGGYGYTF.